Shown below are 19 T cell receptor beta chains from a single sample sequenced in a study of blood T cell repertoires in COVID-19. This table comes from immunoSEQ multiplex PCR, and its TCRdb copy is limited to in-frame clones, with some not included. The sample records 100,000 to 150,000 clones, roughly 90% being singletons. Input material: peripheral blood. Receptors were obtained from a man aged 45 to 65 with acute or convalescent COVID-19.

The J gene is TRBJ1-2, the V gene TRBV11-2; D may be TRBD1 (5 bases). With 5 bases removed from V and 0 bases from J, the gap between germline ends came to 16 bases. The CDR3 is 16 residues long. CDR1 is SGHAT, CDR2 FQNNGV, per germline. As DNA, the CDR3 is TGTGCCAGCAGCCCGCATGGGCAGGGCGCTAACTATGGCTACACCTTC. Translating gives CASSPHGQGANYGYTF.

This clone was counted a single time. The chain combines TRBV24-1 with TRBJ2-2; TRBD1 aligns across 9 bases. The CDR3 covers 17 residues. Losses at the gene ends were 0 bases for V and 1 base for J; bases not matched to a gene: 2. Looked up from germline, CDR1 is KGHDR and CDR2 is SFDVKD. The CDR3 DNA reads as TGTGCCACCAGTGATTTGCCGGGACAGGGGAACACCGGGGAGCTGTTTTTT. It yields the protein CATSDLPGQGNTGELFF.

J is TRBJ2-5 and V is TRBV7-9, with D possibly matching TRBD2 (6 bases). Per germline, CDR1 SEHNR and CDR2 FQNEAQ (reference sequence). The CDR3 loop spans 13 amino acids. V shed 6 bases and J shed 3 bases, with 11 bases lying between them. CDR3 DNA sequence: TGTGCCAGCAGACAAGGGGAGGAAGAGACCCAGTACTTC. This gives the protein CASRQGEEETQYF.

The chain couples TRBV24-1 to TRBJ1-2; TRBD1 is a possible D gene (6 bases). Germline CDR1 and CDR2: KGHDR and SFDVKD. This CDR3 spans 11 amino acids. V lost 3 bases and J 11 bases, leaving 9 bases between the germline ends. In DNA, the CDR3 is TGTGCCACCAGTGATGTGACAGGTTACACCTTC. Protein: CATSDVTGYTF.

The chain employs TRBV12-3 or TRBV12-4 and TRBJ1-2, with D hard to call. The CDR3 is 10 amino acids. V gave up 6 bases and J gave up 9 bases, with 8 bases separating them. CDR3: CASSGGSYTF. CDR3 in DNA: TGTGCCAGCAGCGGCGGTAGCTACACCTTC.

The rearrangement joins TRBV11-2 to TRBJ1-2; 7 bases line up with TRBD1. J lost 8 bases, V lost 4 bases, and 7 bases had no gene match. The germline gives CDR1 SGHAT, CDR2 FQNNGV. The CDR3 consists of 13 residues. CDR3 DNA sequence: TGTGCCAGCAGCTCAGGCAGGGGGGCGGGCTACACCTTC. Translation gives CASSSGRGAGYTF. The full variable domain, rest sourced from reference TRBV11-2 and TRBJ1-2, is EAGVAQSPRYKIIEKRQSVAFWCNPISGHATLYWYQQILGQGPKLLIQFQNNGVVDDSQLPKDRFSAERLKGVDSTLKIQPAKLEDSAVYLCASSSGRGAGYTFGSGTRLTVV.

The genes are TRBV11-2 and TRBJ1-1; 8 bases match TRBD1. Germline-derived CDR1 and CDR2 are SGHAT and FQNNGV. The CDR3 runs to 15 residues. Trimming removed 4 bases from V and 7 bases from J; junction bases left unmatched: 11. CDR3 amino acids: CASSYSQTGAGEAFF. CDR3 bases: TGTGCCAGCAGCTATTCCCAGACAGGGGCTGGTGAAGCTTTCTTT.

The rearrangement uses TRBV12-3 or TRBV12-4 and TRBJ2-3, with a weak D call TRBD2 (5 bases). Trimming stripped 4 bases from V and 4 bases from J, with 9 bases between. The CDR3 length is 13 residues. Here the CDR3 reads CASSSKGADTQYF. Here the CDR3 DNA reads TGTGCCAGCAGTTCTAAGGGAGCAGATACGCAGTATTTT.

The chain uses TRBV5-6 and TRBJ1-1; 7 nucleotides align to TRBD1. The germline CDR1 and CDR2 sequences are SGHDT and YYEEEE. Trimming took 1 base from V and 4 from J; bases not matched to a gene: 10. CDR3 size: 16 residues. This CDR3 is CASSLYHRQGGTEAFF. The CDR3 coding sequence is TGTGCCAGCAGCTTGTATCATAGGCAGGGGGGCACTGAAGCTTTCTTT.

The chain links TRBV5-1 to TRBJ2-3, with TRBD2 matching 9 bases. Germline values: CDR1 SGHRS, CDR2 YFSETQ. The CDR3 spans 15 residues. Losses at the gene ends were 1 base for V and 1 base for J; bases not matched to a gene: 1. CDR3 nucleotides: TGCGCCAGCAGCTTGAGACTAGCGGGCACAGATACGCAGTATTTT. Translated: CASSLRLAGTDTQYF. Drawing the rest from reference TRBV5-1 and TRBJ2-3, the complete variable domain is KAGVTQTPRYLIKTRGQQVTLSCSPISGHRSVSWYQQTPGQGLQFLFEYFSETQRNKGNFPGRFSGRQFSNSRSEMNVSTLELGDSALYLCASSLRLAGTDTQYFGPGTRLTVL.

The chain couples TRBV11-3 to TRBJ1-1; weak D call: TRBD1 (6 bases). V lost 5 bases and J lost 1, with 26 bases in between. The CDR3 has 19 residues. Germline lookup yields CDR1 SGHNT and CDR2 YENEEA. The CDR3 coding sequence is TGTGCCAGCAGCCTACGACAGGCCGGGACCTTCGGTAGGAACACTGAAGCTTTCTTT. Translated: CASSLRQAGTFGRNTEAFF.

The CDR3 reads CASGLAGLTDTQYF. The CDR3 DNA is TGTGCCAGCGGGCTGGCGGGTCTCACAGATACGCAGTATTTT. This sequence joins TRBV6-5 and TRBJ2-3; tentative D call: TRBD2 (5 bases). Trimming removed 8 bases at V and 2 bases at J, with 14 bases between. The CDR3 consists of 14 residues. The germline V gene encodes CDR1 MNHEY and CDR2 SVGAGI.

The rearrangement uses TRBV11-2 and TRBJ2-1; 11 nucleotides agree with TRBD2. V shed 2 bases, J shed 5 bases, and the junction held 8 bases outside the gene matches. The CDR3 is 17 residues long. CDR1 is SGHAT and CDR2 is FQNNGV in the germline V gene. CDR3 sequence: CASSLRLLAGVNNEQFF. The CDR3 coding sequence is TGTGCCAGCAGCTTACGTTTACTAGCGGGAGTCAACAATGAGCAGTTCTTC. Combining the CDR3 with reference TRBV11-2 and TRBJ2-1 gives the whole variable domain EAGVAQSPRYKIIEKRQSVAFWCNPISGHATLYWYQQILGQGPKLLIQFQNNGVVDDSQLPKDRFSAERLKGVDSTLKIQPAKLEDSAVYLCASSLRLLAGVNNEQFFGPGTRLTVL.

Only a few counts were recorded for this clone. This chain connects TRBV7-2 to TRBJ2-1; 15 nucleotides align to TRBD2. Germline CDR1 reads SGHTA; CDR2 reads FQGNSA. The V and J ends lost 4 bases and 6 bases, in that order; junction bases with no gene match: 10. CDR3 length: 18 residues. CDR3 nucleotide sequence: TGTGCCAGCAGCTCGGGACTAGCGGGAGGCCGGATCAGCAATGAGCAGTTCTTC. It translates to CASSSGLAGGRISNEQFF.

The table lists this clone with a few counts. V and J are TRBV24-1 and TRBJ2-7, with 10 bases lining up with TRBD1. Germline CDR1 reads KGHDR; CDR2 reads SFDVKD. V shed 1 base and J 3 bases; nucleotides not matched to a gene: 2. CDR3 length equals 15 residues. CDR3 sequence reads: CATSDLGTGVYEQYF. The CDR3 bases are TGTGCCACCAGTGATTTAGGGACAGGGGTCTACGAGCAGTACTTC.

This chain connects TRBV2 to TRBJ2-7; D might be TRBD2 (5 bases). The CDR3 is 16 amino acids. V lost 5 bases to trimming and J lost 0 bases, with 17 bases between them. Per the germline V gene, CDR1 is SNHLY and CDR2 is FYNNEI. DNA for the CDR3: TGTGCCAGCAGTTCGGGAACGCCTGTTTTCTCCTACGAGCAGTACTTC. It specifies CASSSGTPVFSYEQYF. Full variable domain (outside the CDR3, taken from reference TRBV2 and TRBJ2-7): EPEVTQTPSHQVTQMGQEVILRCVPISNHLYFYWYRQILGQKVEFLVSFYNNEISEKSEIFDDQFSVERPDGSNFTLKIRSTKLEDSAMYFCASSSGTPVFSYEQYFGPGTRLTVT.

The genes are TRBV30 and TRBJ1-2, with 8 bases matching TRBD1. V was clipped by 3 bases and J by 7 bases; unmatched bases: 10. The CDR3 length is 14 residues. Germline CDR1 is GTSNPN and CDR2 is SVGIG (reference sequence). CDR3 protein: CAWRTVGQGAGYTF. In DNA, the CDR3 is TGTGCCTGGAGGACCGTCGGACAGGGTGCTGGCTACACCTTC.

V and J are TRBV6-5 and TRBJ2-7; D is ambiguous. Trimming cost V 0 bases and J 3 bases, with 12 bases left between them. CDR1 is MNHEY, CDR2 SVGAGI, per germline. This CDR3 spans 15 amino acids. This chain's CDR3 is CASSYSKEIVYEQYF. The CDR3 bases are TGTGCCAGCAGTTACTCGAAGGAGATAGTCTACGAGCAGTACTTC.

This clone has more than one count but fewer than ten. This chain connects TRBV3-1 (or the pseudogene TRBV3-2) to TRBJ2-3; D is unresolved. Trimming stripped 4 bases from V and 2 bases from J, with 16 bases between. The CDR3 has 16 amino acids. Germline V gives CDR1 LGHDT, CDR2 YNNKEL (reference sequence). The CDR3 sequence is CASSLRVTLYTDTQYF. CDR3 nucleotides: TGTGCCAGCAGCCTCCGGGTAACCCTCTACACAGATACGCAGTATTTT.